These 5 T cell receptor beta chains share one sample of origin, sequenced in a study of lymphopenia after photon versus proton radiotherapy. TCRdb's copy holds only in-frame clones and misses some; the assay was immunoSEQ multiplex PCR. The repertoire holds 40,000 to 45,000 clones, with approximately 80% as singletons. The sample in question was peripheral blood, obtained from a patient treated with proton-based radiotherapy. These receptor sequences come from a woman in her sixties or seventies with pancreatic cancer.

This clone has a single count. The DNA of the CDR3 is TGCGCCAGCAGCCAAGATACAGGGGGAGCGGAGCCCCAGCATTTT. This encodes CASSQDTGGAEPQHF. The rearrangement joins TRBV4-3 to TRBJ1-5; 8 bases match TRBD1. The J segment lost 8 bases and the V segment lost 0 bases, leaving 6 bases of the junction unmatched. Germline CDR1 and CDR2: LGHNA and YSLEER. The CDR3 covers 15 residues.

The CDR3 loop is CASSSQVPYEQFF. CDR3 nucleotides: TGTGCCAGCAGTTCTCAGGTGCCTTATGAGCAGTTCTTC. The gene calls are TRBV28 and TRBJ2-1; D remains ambiguous. V was cut by 4 bases and J by 8 bases, with 12 bases left in between. CDR3 length: 13 amino acids. Germline CDR1 reads MDHEN; CDR2 reads SYDVKM.

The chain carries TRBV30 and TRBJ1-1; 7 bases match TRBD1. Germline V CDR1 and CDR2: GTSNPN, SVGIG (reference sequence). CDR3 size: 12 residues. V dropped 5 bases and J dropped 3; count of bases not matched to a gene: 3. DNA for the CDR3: TGTGCCTGGGGCACAGGGGACACTGAAGCTTTCTTT. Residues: CAWGTGDTEAFF.

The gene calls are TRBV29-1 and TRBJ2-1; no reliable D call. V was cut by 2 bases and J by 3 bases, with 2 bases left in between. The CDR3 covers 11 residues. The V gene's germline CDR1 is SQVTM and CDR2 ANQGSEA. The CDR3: CSVEYYNEQFF. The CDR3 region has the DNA TGCAGCGTTGAATACTACAATGAGCAGTTCTTC.

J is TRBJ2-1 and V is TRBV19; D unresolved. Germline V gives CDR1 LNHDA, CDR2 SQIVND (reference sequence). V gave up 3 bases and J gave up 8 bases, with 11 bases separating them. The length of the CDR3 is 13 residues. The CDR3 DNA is TGTGCCAGTAGTATTATCTGGCCCGATGAGCAGTTCTTC. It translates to CASSIIWPDEQFF.